This is a list of T cell receptor beta chains from one sample in a study of blood T cell repertoires in COVID-19. The table came from immunoSEQ multiplex PCR; TCRdb's copy has only in-frame clones and leaves some out. Of about 320,000 clones listed, over 75% are singletons. Sequencing was done on a sample of PBMCs or T cells enriched from blood (not recorded which). The receptors here all came from a man aged 25-45 years who had recovered from COVID-19. Each CDR3 is given with its conserved first and last residue. A D gene is named only where the DNA matches it firmly.

13	TRBJ1-4	.	TRBV15	CATSRDRHRKLFF	TGTGCCACCAGCAGAGACCGACATCGAAAACTGTTTTTT
13	TRBJ2-7	.	TRBV4-2	CASSPTGVYEQYF	TGTGCCAGCAGCCCGACAGGTGTCTACGAGCAGTACTTC
15	TRBJ2-2	.	TRBV6-4	CASSDSERNTGELFF	TGTGCCAGCAGTGACTCTGAGCGGAACACCGGGGAGCTGTTTTTT
16	TRBJ1-5	.	TRBV7-9	CASSLGAGQGNQPQHF	TGTGCCAGCAGCTTAGGGGCAGGGCAGGGCAATCAGCCCCAGCATTTT
12	TRBJ1-2	.	TRBV6-5	CASTGVHYGYTF	TGTGCCAGCACCGGGGTTCACTATGGCTACACCTTC
16	TRBJ2-4	.	TRBV7-9	CASSLAAQGLWGIQYF	TGTGCCAGCAGCTTAGCAGCTCAGGGTTTATGGGGCATTCAGTACTTC
12	TRBJ2-1	.	TRBV6-5	CASSEAYNEQFF	TGTGCCAGCTCCGAGGCCTACAATGAGCAGTTCTTC
16	TRBJ2-5	TRBD2	TRBV11-2	CASSLPSGGIQETQYF	TGTGCCAGCAGTTTACCTAGCGGGGGGATCCAAGAGACCCAGTACTTC
18	TRBJ2-1	TRBD2	TRBV11-2	CASTFRLAGGQTINEQFF	TGTGCCAGCACCTTCCGACTAGCGGGGGGGCAAACGATCAATGAGCAGTTCTTC
16	TRBJ2-3	TRBD2	TRBV9	CASSVLAGRWTDTQYF	TGTGCCAGCAGCGTGCTAGCGGGGAGGTGGACAGATACGCAGTATTTT